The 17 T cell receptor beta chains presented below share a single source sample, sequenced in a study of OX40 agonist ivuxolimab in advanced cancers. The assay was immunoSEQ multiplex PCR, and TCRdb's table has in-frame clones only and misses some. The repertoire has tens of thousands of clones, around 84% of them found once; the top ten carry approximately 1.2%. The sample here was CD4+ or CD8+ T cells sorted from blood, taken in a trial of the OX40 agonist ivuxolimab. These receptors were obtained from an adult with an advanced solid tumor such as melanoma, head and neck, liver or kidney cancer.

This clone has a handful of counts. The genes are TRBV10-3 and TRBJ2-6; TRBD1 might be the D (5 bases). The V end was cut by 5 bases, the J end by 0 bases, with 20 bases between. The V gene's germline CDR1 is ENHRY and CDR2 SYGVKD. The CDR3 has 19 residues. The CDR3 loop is CAISRPRASLNSGANVLTF. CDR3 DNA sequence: TGTGCCATCAGTAGGCCCAGGGCTTCTCTTAACTCTGGGGCCAACGTCCTGACTTTC.

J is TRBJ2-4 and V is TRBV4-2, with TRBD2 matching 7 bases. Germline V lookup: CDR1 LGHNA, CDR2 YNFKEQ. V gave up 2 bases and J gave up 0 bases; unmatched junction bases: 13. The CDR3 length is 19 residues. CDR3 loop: CASSQSGGVTSLAKNIQYF. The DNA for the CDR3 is TGTGCCAGCAGCCAATCTGGGGGGGTAACGTCGCTAGCCAAAAACATTCAGTACTTC.

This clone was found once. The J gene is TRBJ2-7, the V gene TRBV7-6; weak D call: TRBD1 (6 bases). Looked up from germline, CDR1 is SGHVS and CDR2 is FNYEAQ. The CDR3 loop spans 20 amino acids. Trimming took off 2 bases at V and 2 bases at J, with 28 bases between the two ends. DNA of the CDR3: TGTGCCAGCAGCTTAATTTCTATTGGAGTGAAGGGGGATGGAACCTACGAGCAGTACTTC. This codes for CASSLISIGVKGDGTYEQYF.

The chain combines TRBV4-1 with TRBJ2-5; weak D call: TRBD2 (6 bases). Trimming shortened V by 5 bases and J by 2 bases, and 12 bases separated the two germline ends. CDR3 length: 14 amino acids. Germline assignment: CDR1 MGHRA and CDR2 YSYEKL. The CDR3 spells CASSYPGLQETQYF. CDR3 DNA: TGCGCCAGCAGCTACCCGGGACTTCAAGAGACCCAGTACTTC.

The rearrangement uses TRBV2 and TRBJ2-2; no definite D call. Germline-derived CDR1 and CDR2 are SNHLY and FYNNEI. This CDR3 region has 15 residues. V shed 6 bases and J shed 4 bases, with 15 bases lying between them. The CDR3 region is CASSAGLAATGELFF. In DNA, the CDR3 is TGTGCCAGCAGCGCCGGATTGGCCGCCACCGGGGAGCTGTTTTTT.

CDR3 nucleotides: TGTGCCAGCTCACTAGCGGGACAGGGGGCTGATTGGGACACTGAAGCTTTCTTT. It codes for CASSLAGQGADWDTEAFF. The rearrangement joins TRBV18 to TRBJ1-1; 12 bases agree with TRBD1. Germline V CDR1 and CDR2: KGHSH, LQKENI. V lost 4 bases and J lost 3; bases outside the gene matches: 12. The CDR3 covers 18 residues.

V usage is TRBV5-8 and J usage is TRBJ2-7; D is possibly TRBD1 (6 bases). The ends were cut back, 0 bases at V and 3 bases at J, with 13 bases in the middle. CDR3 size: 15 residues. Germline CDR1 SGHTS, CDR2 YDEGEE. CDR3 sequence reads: CASSLGGLRNYEQYV. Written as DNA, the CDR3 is TGTGCCAGCAGCTTGGGGGGGCTAAGGAACTACGAGCAGTACGTC.

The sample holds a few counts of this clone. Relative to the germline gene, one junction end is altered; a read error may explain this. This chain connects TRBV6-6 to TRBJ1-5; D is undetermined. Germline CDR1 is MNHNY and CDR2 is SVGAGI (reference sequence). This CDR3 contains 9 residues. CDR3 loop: CASSQPQHF. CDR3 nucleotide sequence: TGTGCCAGCAGTCAGCCCCAGCATTTT.

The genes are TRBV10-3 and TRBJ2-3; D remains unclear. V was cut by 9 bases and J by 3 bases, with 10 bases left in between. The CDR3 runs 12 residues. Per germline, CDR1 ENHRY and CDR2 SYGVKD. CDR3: CAIGHITDTQYF. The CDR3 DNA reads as TGTGCCATAGGGCACATAACAGATACGCAGTATTTT.

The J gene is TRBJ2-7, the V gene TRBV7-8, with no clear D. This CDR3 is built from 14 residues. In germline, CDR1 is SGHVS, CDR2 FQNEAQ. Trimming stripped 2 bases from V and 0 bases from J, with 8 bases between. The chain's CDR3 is CASSLTSVSYEQYV. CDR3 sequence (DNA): TGTGCCAGCAGCTTAACGTCAGTCTCCTACGAGCAGTACGTC.

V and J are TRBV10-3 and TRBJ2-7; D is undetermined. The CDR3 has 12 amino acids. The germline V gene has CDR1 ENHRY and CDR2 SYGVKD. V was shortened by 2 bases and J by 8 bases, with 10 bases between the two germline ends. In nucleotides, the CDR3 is TGTGCCATCAGTGAGGGGTGGATGAAGCAGTACGTC. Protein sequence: CAISEGWMKQYV.

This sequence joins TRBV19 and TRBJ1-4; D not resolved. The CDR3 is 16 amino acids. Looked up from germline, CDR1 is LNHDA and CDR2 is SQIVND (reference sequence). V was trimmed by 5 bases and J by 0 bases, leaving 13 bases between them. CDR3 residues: CASSVRTAATNEKLFF. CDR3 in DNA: TGTGCCAGTAGTGTGCGGACGGCTGCAACTAATGAAAAACTGTTTTTT.

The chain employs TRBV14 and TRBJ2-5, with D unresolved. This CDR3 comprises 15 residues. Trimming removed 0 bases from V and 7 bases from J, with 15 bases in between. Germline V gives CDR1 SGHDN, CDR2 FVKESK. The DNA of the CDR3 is TGTGCCAGCAGCCAAGATAGGCATCCCATGGGGACCCAGTACTTC. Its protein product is CASSQDRHPMGTQYF. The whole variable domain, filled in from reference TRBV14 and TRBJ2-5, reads EAGVTQFPSHSVIEKGQTVTLRCDPISGHDNLYWYRRVMGKEIKFLLHFVKESKQDESGMPNNRFLAERTGGTYSTLKVQPAELEDSGVYFCASSQDRHPMGTQYFGPGTRLLVL.

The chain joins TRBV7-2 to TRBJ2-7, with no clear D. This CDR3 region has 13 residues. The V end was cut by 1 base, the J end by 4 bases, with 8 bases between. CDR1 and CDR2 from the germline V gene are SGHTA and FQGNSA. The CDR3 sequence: CASSLGRGYEQYV. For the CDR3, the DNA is TGTGCCAGCAGCTTAGGGCGAGGTTACGAGCAGTACGTC.

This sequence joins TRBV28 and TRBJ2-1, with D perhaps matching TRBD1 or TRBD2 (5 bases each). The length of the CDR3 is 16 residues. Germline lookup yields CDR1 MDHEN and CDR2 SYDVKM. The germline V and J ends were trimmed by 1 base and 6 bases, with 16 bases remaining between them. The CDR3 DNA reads TGTGCCAGCAGTTTATTAGGGTCGCAGGGACGCAATGAGCAGTTCTTC. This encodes CASSLLGSQGRNEQFF.

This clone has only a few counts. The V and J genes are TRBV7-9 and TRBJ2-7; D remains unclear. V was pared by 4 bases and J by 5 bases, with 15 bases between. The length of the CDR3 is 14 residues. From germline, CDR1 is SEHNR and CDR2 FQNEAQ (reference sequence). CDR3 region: CASSSDGVRNEQYF. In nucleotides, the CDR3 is TGTGCCAGCAGCTCGGATGGGGTTCGGAACGAGCAGTACTTC.

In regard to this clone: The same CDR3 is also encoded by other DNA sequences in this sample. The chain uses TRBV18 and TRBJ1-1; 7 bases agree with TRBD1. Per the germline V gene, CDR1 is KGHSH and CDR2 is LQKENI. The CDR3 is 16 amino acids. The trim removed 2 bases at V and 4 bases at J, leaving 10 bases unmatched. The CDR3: CASSPITRDRGTEAFF. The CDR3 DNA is TGTGCCAGCTCACCAATTACTCGGGACAGAGGCACTGAAGCTTTCTTT.